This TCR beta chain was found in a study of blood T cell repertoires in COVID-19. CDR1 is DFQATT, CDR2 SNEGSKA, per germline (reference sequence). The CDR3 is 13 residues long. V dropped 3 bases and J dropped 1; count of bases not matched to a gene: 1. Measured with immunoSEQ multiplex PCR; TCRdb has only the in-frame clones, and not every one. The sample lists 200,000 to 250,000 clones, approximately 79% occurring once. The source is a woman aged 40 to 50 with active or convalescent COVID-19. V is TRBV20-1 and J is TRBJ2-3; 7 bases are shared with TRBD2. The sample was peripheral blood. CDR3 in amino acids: CSASRGGTDTQYF. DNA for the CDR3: TGCAGTGCTAGTCGGGGGGGCACAGATACGCAGTATTTT.